What follows is one T cell receptor beta chain and its context. The repertoire was sequenced with immunoSEQ multiplex PCR; TCRdb's copy has only in-frame clones and lacks some. The repertoire consists of approximately 230,000 clones, with about four fifths occurring once and the leading ten covering about 9%. Germline V lookup: CDR1 SGHAT, CDR2 FQDESV (reference sequence). CDR3 length: 16 amino acids. With 3 bases clipped from V and 3 bases from J, the junction kept 10 bases outside the gene matches. This entry belongs to a study of blood T cell repertoires in COVID-19. Turning to the study itself: Spain, Italy and the United States supplied samples that represented acute and convalescent COVID-19.

The chain couples TRBV11-1 to TRBJ2-7; 8 bases match TRBD1. Sequencing was performed on peripheral blood. The receptor's source is a man aged 80 or over with acute or convalescent COVID-19. The CDR3 sequence is CASSFDGQGSYYEQYF. CDR3 DNA: TGTGCCAGCAGCTTCGATGGACAGGGAAGTTACTACGAGCAGTACTTC.